The clone carrying this T cell receptor (beta chain) was picked up many times. This entry belongs to a study of T cells in Graves' hyperthyroidism and ophthalmopathy. Germline CDR1 is MDHEN and CDR2 is SYDVKM. V was trimmed by 3 bases and J by 9 bases, leaving 17 bases between them. This CDR3 spans 14 amino acids. The PBMCs had their origin in approximately 10 ml of fresh peripheral blood. The CDR3 regions of TCR beta were amplified from RNA transcripts. HTBI primers drove first-round RT-PCR of the TCR CDR3. Each CDR3 protein gets one entry after TCRdb re-called the multiplex PCR reads with MiXCR. The repertoire holds nearly 600,000 distinct CDR3 sequences, about 15% seen once, with less than 6% in the top ten.

This chain links TRBV28 with TRBJ1-2; D may be TRBD1 (5 bases). The source is a woman in her 30s with Graves' hyperthyroidism that later progressed to Graves' ophthalmopathy. The specimen sequenced was blood. CDR3 DNA: TGTGCCAGCAGTTTCTATTCGGGGCAGTATAGCTACACCTTC. Protein: CASSFYSGQYSYTF.